This is a list of T cell receptor beta chains from one sample in a study of tumor and adjacent non-tumor tissue in lung cancer. TCRdb independently ran MiXCR on the multiplex PCR reads; one entry per CDR3 protein. The sample contains fewer than 120,000 distinct CDR3 sequences, approximately 80% of which appear only once. Source material: lung tumor tissue. These TCRs come from a man between 65 and 79 years old with non-small cell lung cancer. The CDR3 runs from the conserved cysteine through the conserved F or W. D genes are given only for firm matches. Rows give clone size only sometimes, using once, few, many, or a class for an expanded clone.

j_call v_call d_call clone_size cdr3_nt cdr3_aa
TRBJ2-1 TRBV7-3 . once TGTGCCAGCAGCGACCAGGGTAATGAGCAGTTCTTC CASSDQGNEQFF
TRBJ2-7 TRBV11-2 . . TGTGCCAGCAACCCCCCCGCCGGAACACCAACCTACGAGCATTACTTC CASNPPAGTPTYEHYF
TRBJ2-1 TRBV29-1 . . TGCAGCGCTGAGAGGCCAAGCTCCTACAATGAGCAGTTCTTC CSAERPSSYNEQFF
TRBJ2-7 TRBV6-5 . . TGTGCCAGCAGTTACTCCGGGCCAGACATCAACGAGCACTACTTC CASSYSGPDINEHYF
TRBJ2-7 TRBV5-8 . . TGTGCCAGCAGCTTGGCGGGAAGCTCCCACGAGCAGTACTTC CASSLAGSSHEQYF
TRBJ2-6 TRBV6-2/TRBV6-3 . . TGTGCCAGCAGTTACGGTGGGGTCTCTGGGGCCAACCTCCTGACTTTT CASSYGGVSGANLLTF
TRBJ1-5 TRBV6-2/TRBV6-3 TRBD1 . TGTGGCAGCAGTTCGACAGGGATTATATACAATCAGCCCCAGCATTTT CGSSSTGIIYNQPQHF
TRBJ1-2 TRBV12-3/TRBV12-4 . . TGTGCCAGCAGCCAGTTGGGCACATACTATGACTACACCTTC CASSQLGTYYDYTF
TRBJ2-7 TRBV12-3/TRBV12-4 . . TGTACCAGCAGTACCTCCACAGGAAGACCCTACGAGCAATACTTC CTSSTSTGRPYEQYF
TRBJ2-5 TRBV4-1 . . TGCGCCAGCAGCCAAGATCCCTCGCGGGGGCAACGAGAAACCCAGTATTTC CASSQDPSRGQRETQYF